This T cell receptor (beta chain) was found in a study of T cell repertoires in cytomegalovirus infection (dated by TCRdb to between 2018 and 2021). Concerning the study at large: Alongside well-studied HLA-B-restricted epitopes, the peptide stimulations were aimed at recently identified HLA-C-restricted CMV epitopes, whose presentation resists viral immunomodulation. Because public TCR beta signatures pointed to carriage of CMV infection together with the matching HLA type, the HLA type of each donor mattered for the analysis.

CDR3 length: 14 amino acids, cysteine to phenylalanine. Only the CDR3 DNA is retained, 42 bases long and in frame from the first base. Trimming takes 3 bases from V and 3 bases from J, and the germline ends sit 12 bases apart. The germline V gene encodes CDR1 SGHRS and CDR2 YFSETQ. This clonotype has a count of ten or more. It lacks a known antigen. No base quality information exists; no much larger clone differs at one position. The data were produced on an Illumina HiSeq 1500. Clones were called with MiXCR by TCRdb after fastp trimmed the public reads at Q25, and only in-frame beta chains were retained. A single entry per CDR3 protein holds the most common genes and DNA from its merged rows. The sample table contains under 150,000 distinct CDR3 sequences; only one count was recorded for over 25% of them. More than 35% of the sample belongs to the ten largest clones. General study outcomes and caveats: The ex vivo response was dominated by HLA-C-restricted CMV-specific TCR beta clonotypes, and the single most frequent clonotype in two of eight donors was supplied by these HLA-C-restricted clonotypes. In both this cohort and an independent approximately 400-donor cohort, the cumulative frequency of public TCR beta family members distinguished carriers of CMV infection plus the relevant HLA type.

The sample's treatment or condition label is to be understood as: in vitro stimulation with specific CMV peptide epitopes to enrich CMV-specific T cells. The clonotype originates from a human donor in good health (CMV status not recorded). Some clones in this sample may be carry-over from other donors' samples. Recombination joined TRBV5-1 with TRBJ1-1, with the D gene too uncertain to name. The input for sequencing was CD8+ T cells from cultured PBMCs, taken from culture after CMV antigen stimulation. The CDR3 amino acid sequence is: CASSSGGGYTEAFF. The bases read TGCGCCAGCAGCTCAGGTGGAGGGTACACTGAAGCTTTCTTT.